This T cell receptor (beta chain) was found in a study of blood T cell repertoires in COVID-19. About the study: T cells, B-cell-depleted T cells, or PBMCs supplied cDNA or gDNA.

The CDR3 is 15 residues long. Trimming stripped 5 bases from V and 4 bases from J, with 18 bases between. Per the germline V gene, CDR1 is SNHLY and CDR2 is FYNNEI. Per the study methods: Amplified reference gene primers provided the basis for estimating nucleated cell counts. The repertoire was sequenced with immunoSEQ multiplex PCR; TCRdb's copy has only in-frame clones and lacks some. V and J calls and clone size are those listed in that table; D and trimming were worked out from the DNA. The sample contains roughly 250,000 clones, approximately 91% of which appear only once. Patients of the Seattle cohort, enrolled during active infection, were followed longitudinally.

Sequencing input: peripheral blood. The sequence came from a person between 18 and 30 years old with COVID-19, enrolled during active disease. This chain joins TRBV2 and TRBJ2-7, with D uncertain. CDR3 sequence (DNA): TGTGCCAGCAGTAGGATCGGTGACACGTTATACGAGCAGTACTTC. As protein: CASSRIGDTLYEQYF.